These T cell receptor beta chains were read from a single sample in a study of cytomegalovirus exposure and HLA in healthy donors. TCRdb's copy holds only in-frame clones and misses some; the assay was immunoSEQ multiplex PCR. Of around 120,000 clones listed, approximately 72% are singletons. Sequencing was performed on PBMCs. The receptors derive from a man aged 55-75 years in good health and CMV-seropositive. Each CDR3 is given without its conserved first and last residue. The order of the fields is D gene, J gene, V gene, clone size, CDR3 protein. The D gene is left open where the match is weak. Not every row has a clone size; where given, it reads once, few, many or a size class.

D: NA; J: TRBJ1-2; V: TRBV9; size: NA; CDR3: ASSSRENGYT
D: NA; J: TRBJ2-2; V: TRBV6-5; size: NA; CDR3: ASRPPPGTGELF
D: TRBD2; J: TRBJ2-7; V: TRBV11-2; size: NA; CDR3: ASSLRTSGLYEQY
D: TRBD2; J: TRBJ2-7; V: TRBV19; size: once; CDR3: ASSSRGARAGTSPYEQY
D: TRBD2; J: TRBJ2-3; V: TRBV5-6; size: NA; CDR3: ASSTTSGGLGDTQY
D: TRBD1; J: TRBJ1-5; V: TRBV30; size: NA; CDR3: AWSSQGDQPQH
D: NA; J: NA; V: TRBV6-1; size: NA; CDR3: ASNTGPYEQY
D: NA; J: TRBJ2-3; V: TRBV5-6; size: NA; CDR3: ASSPDSRTDTQY
D: NA; J: TRBJ2-7; V: TRBV28; size: NA; CDR3: ASSLDSGRAEQY
D: NA; J: TRBJ2-5; V: TRBV9; size: NA; CDR3: ASSQGRLETQY
D: NA; J: TRBJ1-5; V: TRBV7-2; size: NA; CDR3: ASSLGPAGALSQPQH
D: NA; J: TRBJ2-1; V: TRBV5-1; size: once; CDR3: ASRGLSYNEQF
D: NA; J: NA; V: TRBV19; size: NA; CDR3: ASSIDLYEQY
D: NA; J: TRBJ1-1; V: TRBV5-1; size: NA; CDR3: ASSWDTWEGEAF
D: TRBD1; J: TRBJ1-2; V: TRBV18; size: NA; CDR3: ASSPRGQEIANYGYT
D: NA; J: TRBJ1-1; V: TRBV5-4; size: NA; CDR3: ASSWGRGGVGTEAF
D: NA; J: TRBJ1-2; V: TRBV5-4; size: NA; CDR3: ASSSLSTGYT
D: NA; J: TRBJ1-4; V: TRBV25-1; size: NA; CDR3: ASSEPSGAGEKLF
D: TRBD1; J: TRBJ1-4; V: TRBV5-1; size: NA; CDR3: ASSLVGQGFNDEKLF
D: NA; J: TRBJ2-7; V: TRBV12-1; size: NA; CDR3: ASGTPMGEQY
D: NA; J: TRBJ2-7; V: TRBV5-1; size: NA; CDR3: ASSLWATPYEQY
D: NA; J: TRBJ1-5; V: TRBV28; size: NA; CDR3: ASSLSDFFPLGNQPQH
D: TRBD2; J: TRBJ2-7; V: TRBV5-1; size: NA; CDR3: ASSLVSGSGYEQY
D: NA; J: TRBJ1-5; V: TRBV18; size: NA; CDR3: ASSPGRSNQPQH
D: TRBD1; J: TRBJ2-7; V: TRBV4-2; size: NA; CDR3: ASTRQGSYEQY
D: TRBD2; J: TRBJ2-7; V: TRBV14; size: NA; CDR3: ASSHPGLAGLYYEQY
D: NA; J: TRBJ2-7; V: TRBV19; size: NA; CDR3: ASSIGRVGEQY
D: TRBD1; J: TRBJ1-2; V: TRBV30; size: once; CDR3: AWSRSSTGTGGRANYGYT